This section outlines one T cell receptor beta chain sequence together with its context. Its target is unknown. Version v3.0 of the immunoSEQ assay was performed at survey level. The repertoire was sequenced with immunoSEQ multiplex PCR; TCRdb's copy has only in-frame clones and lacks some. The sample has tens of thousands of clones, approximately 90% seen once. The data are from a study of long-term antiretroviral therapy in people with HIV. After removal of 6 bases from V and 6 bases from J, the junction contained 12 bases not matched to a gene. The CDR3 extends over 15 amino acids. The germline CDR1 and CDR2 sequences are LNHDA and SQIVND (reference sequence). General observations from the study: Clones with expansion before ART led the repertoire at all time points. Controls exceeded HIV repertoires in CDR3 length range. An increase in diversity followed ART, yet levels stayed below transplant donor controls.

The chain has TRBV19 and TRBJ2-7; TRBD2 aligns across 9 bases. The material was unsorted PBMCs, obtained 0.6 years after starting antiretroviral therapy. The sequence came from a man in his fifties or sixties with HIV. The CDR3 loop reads CASRQPGTSTSEQYF. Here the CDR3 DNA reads TGTGCCAGTAGACAACCCGGGACTAGCACCTCCGAGCAGTACTTC. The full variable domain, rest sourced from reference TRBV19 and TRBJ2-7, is DGGITQSPKYLFRKEGQNVTLSCEQNLNHDAMYWYRQDPGQGLRLIYYSQIVNDFQKGDIAEGYSVSREKKESFPLTVTSAQKNPTAFYLCASRQPGTSTSEQYFGPGTRLTVT.